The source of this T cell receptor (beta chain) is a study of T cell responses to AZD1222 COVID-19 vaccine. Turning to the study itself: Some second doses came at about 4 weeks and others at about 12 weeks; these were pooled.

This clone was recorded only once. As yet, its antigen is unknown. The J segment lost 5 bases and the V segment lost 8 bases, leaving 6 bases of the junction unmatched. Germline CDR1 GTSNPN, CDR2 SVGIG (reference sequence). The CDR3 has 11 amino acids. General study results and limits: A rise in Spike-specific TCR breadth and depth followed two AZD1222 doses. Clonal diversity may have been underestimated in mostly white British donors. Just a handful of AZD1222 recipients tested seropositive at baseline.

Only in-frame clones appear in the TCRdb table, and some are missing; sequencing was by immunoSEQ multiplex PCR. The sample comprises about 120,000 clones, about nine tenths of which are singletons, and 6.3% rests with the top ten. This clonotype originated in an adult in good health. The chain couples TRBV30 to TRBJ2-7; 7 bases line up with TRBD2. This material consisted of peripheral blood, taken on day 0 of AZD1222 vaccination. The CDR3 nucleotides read TGTGCCGTGGGGCGGGGGAACGAGCAGTACTTC. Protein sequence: CAVGRGNEQYF.